This TCR beta chain was identified in a study of identical twins. General observations from the study: Out-of-frame alpha sequences common to twins exhibited a surplus of low generation probability. Out-of-frame beta sequences exhibited a weaker degree of excess twin sharing. Potential partial confounding of zero-insertion analyses by invariant MAIT and iNKT cells was noted.

A note on this clonotype: Its antigen is undetermined.

cDNA molecules carried unique molecular identifiers, and template switching added a universal primer site. Using its own MiXCR run on the 5' RACE reads, TCRdb lists one record per CDR3 protein. The sample includes hundreds of thousands of distinct CDR3 sequences, roughly an eighth seen only once; the top ten take around 7.2%. This CDR3 has 14 amino acids. Germline V gene sequence: CDR1 MDHEN, CDR2 SYDVKM. The V and J ends lost 8 bases and 5 bases, in that order; junction bases with no gene match: 8. The same data also contributed to another study, on yellow fever vaccine responses in identical twins.

The V call is TRBV28, the J call TRBJ1-4; 7 bases fit TRBD1. This TCR came from a woman in her late teens or twenties in good health. Material: CD8+ T cells sorted from blood. CDR3 residues: CASHRAGGNEKLFF. CDR3 coding DNA: TGTGCCAGCCATCGGGCAGGGGGAAATGAAAAACTGTTTTTT.